This record covers a single T cell receptor beta chain. Its specificity is not known. This specimen belongs to a study of shared clonotypes between healthy human individuals. Study results and caveats: A handful of donors shared about 5% of their naive CD4 clonotypes.

Sequencing used immunoSEQ multiplex PCR; TCRdb keeps in-frame clones, though not all of them. The sample consists of 2,500,000 or so clones, around 92% of them appearing once. CDR1 and CDR2 (germline): SGHTA, FQGNSA. The CDR3 is made up of 14 amino acids. J was trimmed by 7 bases and V by 5 bases; bases with no gene match: 9. This clonotype was sampled from a young man in good health. Some clones in this sample may be carry-over from other donors' samples. The rearrangement links TRBV7-2 to TRBJ1-2, with 8 bases matching TRBD1. Input material: naive CD4+ T cells from PBMCs. Subset denoted: CD45RA+ positively selected. CDR3 bases: TGTGCCAGCAGCCTCAGGGGGCATACTGTTGGCTACACCTTC. Amino acid sequence: CASSLRGHTVGYTF.